This T cell receptor beta chain was observed in a study of T cells in Graves' hyperthyroidism and ophthalmopathy. RNA transcripts were the template for amplifying TCR beta CDR3 regions. Initially, a first-round RT-PCR of the TCR CDR3 employed the HTBI primer set. TCRdb redid the calling of the multiplex PCR reads with MiXCR, one entry per CDR3 protein. The sample consists of approximately 330,000 distinct CDR3 sequences, roughly a fifth of them appearing once. Patients counted as stable if ophthalmopathy did not develop within 18 months. PBMCs were derived from 9.5 to 10 ml fresh peripheral blood. This clonotype was seen many times. The length of the CDR3 is 14 residues. V gave up 5 bases and J gave up 6 bases; unmatched junction bases: 7.

The source material was blood. The TCR sequence derives from a woman in her forties or fifties with Graves' hyperthyroidism. This chain connects TRBV12-3 or TRBV12-4 to TRBJ1-5; 7 positions agree with TRBD1. CDR3 nucleotides: TGTGCCAGCAGTCAGGGGGAACTGGTTCAGCCCCAGCATTTT. This encodes CASSQGELVQPQHF.